This record concerns one TCR beta chain sequence. No antigen is known for it. This record belongs to a study of beta chain features in type 1 diabetes. Findings and caveats of the study: Whether HLA type affects TCRB rearrangement stayed undetermined in the present work.

As every portion of the isolated RNA was reverse transcribed, the sequencing read expressed TCRB transcripts. Sequencing was performed with immunoSEQ multiplex PCR; in TCRdb, only in-frame clones are kept and a portion is missing. The sample includes nearly 250,000 clones, about 63% of them seen just once. The V end was cut by 3 bases, the J end by 4 bases, with 12 bases between. Per the germline V gene, CDR1 is GTSNPN and CDR2 is SVGIG (reference sequence). The CDR3 runs 13 residues. Cells sorted by CD45RO/CCR7/CD25/CD127/CD95/CD27 comprised CD4+ naive, central memory, regulatory and stem cell-like memory cells. Sorting produced populations that all topped 95% purity.

This clonotype was obtained from a man aged 30 to 45 in good health. The sequencing sample was made of naive CD4+ T cells from blood. V is TRBV30 and J is TRBJ1-2; a weak D match, TRBD1 (6 bases). CDR3 nucleotide sequence: TGTGCCTGGAGGGGGGACAAGGGCTATGGCTACACCTTC. Residues: CAWRGDKGYGYTF.